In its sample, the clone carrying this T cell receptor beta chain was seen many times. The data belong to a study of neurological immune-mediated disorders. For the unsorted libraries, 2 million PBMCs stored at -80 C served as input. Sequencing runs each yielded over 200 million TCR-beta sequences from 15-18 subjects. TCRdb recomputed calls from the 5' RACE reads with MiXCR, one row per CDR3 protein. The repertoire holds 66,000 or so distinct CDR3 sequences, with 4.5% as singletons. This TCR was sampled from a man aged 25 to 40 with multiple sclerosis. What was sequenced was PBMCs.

The CDR3 loop is CASSLSRAGQETQYF. Here the CDR3 DNA reads TGTGCCAGCAGTTTATCACGGGCCGGGCAAGAGACCCAGTACTTC. The V and J genes are TRBV28 and TRBJ2-5; D gene ambiguous. Germline CDR1 reads MDHEN; CDR2 reads SYDVKM. The length of the CDR3 is 15 residues. Between the trimmed V and J ends, which lost 1 base and 2 bases, there was a span of 11 bases. The whole variable domain, remainder taken from reference TRBV28 and TRBJ2-5, is DVKVTQSSRYLVKRTGEKVFLECVQDMDHENMFWYRQDPGLGLRLIYFSYDVKMKEKGDIPEGYSVSREKKERFSLILESASTNQTSMYLCASSLSRAGQETQYFGPGTRLLVL.